These T cell receptor beta chains were read from a single sample in a study of T cell repertoires in cytomegalovirus infection. Their recognized antigens are unknown. TCRdb reprocessed the reads via MiXCR and lists one record per CDR3 protein. The data show about 470,000 distinct CDR3 sequences, about two fifths seen once. The sequences come from cultured PBMCs, collected from culture after CMV antigen stimulation. All receptors derive from a human donor in good health (CMV status not recorded). Some clones in this sample may be carry-over from other donors' samples. CDR3s include the opening cysteine and the closing phenylalanine or tryptophan. D genes are given only for firm matches. Part of the rows lack a size; the others show once, few, many or a class for expanded clones.

d_call j_call clone_size v_call cdr3_nt cdr3_aa
TRBD1 TRBJ1-1 NA TRBV6-2/TRBV6-3 TGTGCCAGCAGTTACGCAGGGACAGCCTTGAACACTGAAGCTTTCTTT CASSYAGTALNTEAFF
NA TRBJ2-5 NA TRBV6-6 TGTGCCAGCAGTTACGTTGCGGAACAAGAGACCCAGTACTTC CASSYVAEQETQYF
NA TRBJ2-1 NA TRBV7-9 TGTGCCAGCAGCTTAGAGGCGGGATCGAGTGAGCAGTTCTTC CASSLEAGSSEQFF
NA TRBJ1-5 NA TRBV13 TGTGCCAGCAGCTTAAAGGGGCAGAAAGTTCAGCCCCAGCATTTT CASSLKGQKVQPQHF
TRBD1 TRBJ1-1 few TRBV20-1 TGCAGTGCCGGACAGGGTGGTGCTGAAGCTTTCTTT CSAGQGGAEAFF
NA TRBJ1-2 NA TRBV7-9 TGTGCCTTGCAGGGGCGCAACTATGGCTACACCTTC CALQGRNYGYTF
NA TRBJ2-7 few TRBV7-4 TGTGCCAGCAGCCCACGGGGCTCAGCGTCCGAGCAGTACTTC CASSPRGSASEQYF
NA TRBJ1-1 NA TRBV19 TGTGCCAGTAGTATTCACGGCAGCGAGACACCATACACTGAAGCTTTCTTT CASSIHGSETPYTEAFF
TRBD2 TRBJ2-1 NA TRBV10-2 TGCGCCTCAAATTTAGCGGGTAGAGACAATGAGCAGTTCTTC CASNLAGRDNEQFF
TRBD1 TRBJ1-1 NA TRBV7-9 TGTGCCAGCAGCTCACCGACAGGGCATAACTTGAACACTGAAGCTTTCTTT CASSSPTGHNLNTEAFF
NA TRBJ2-5 many TRBV7-2 TGTGCCAGCAGCTTAGGAGAGATCCAGTACTTC CASSLGEIQYF
NA TRBJ2-1 few TRBV7-2 TGTGCCAGCAGCTTACGCCGGGGCTATTTCATTGAGCAGTTCTTC CASSLRRGYFIEQFF
NA TRBJ1-5 NA TRBV2 TGTGCCAGCAGTGAAGGTCCAGGGTTCGAACAGCCCCAGCATTTT CASSEGPGFEQPQHF
TRBD1 TRBJ2-7 NA TRBV4-3 TGCGCCAGCAGCCAAGACCTCAGACAGGGGACCTACGAGCAGTACTTC CASSQDLRQGTYEQYF
TRBD2 TRBJ2-3 few TRBV7-2 TGTGCCAGCAGCTTAGGACTAGCGGACCCAGATACGCAGTATTTT CASSLGLADPDTQYF
NA TRBJ1-2 few TRBV19 TGTGCCAGTAGTATATCCCACTCCTCCAGGAGCTATGGCTACACCTTC CASSISHSSRSYGYTF
TRBD2 TRBJ2-5 few TRBV7-2 TGTGCCAGCAGCCCCCAGCGGGGGGGCGGGGAGACCCAGTACTTC CASSPQRGGGETQYF
TRBD1 TRBJ2-3 NA TRBV10-3 TGTGCCATCACCGGGACAGCCACAGATACGCAGTATTTT CAITGTATDTQYF
TRBD1 TRBJ1-4 NA TRBV20-1 TGCAGTGCGGGACAGGGCTCGGATGAAAAACTGTTTTTT CSAGQGSDEKLFF
NA TRBJ1-3 once TRBV15 TGTGCCACCAGCAGTGGGACCGAAATTTACTCTGGAAAAACCATATATTTT CATSSGTEIYSGKTIYF
NA TRBJ1-2 few TRBV12-3/TRBV12-4 TGTGCCACCAGGGACTATGGCTACACCTTC CATRDYGYTF
TRBD1 TRBJ1-2 NA TRBV6-1 TGTGCCGGGGGAGACAGGGCCTATGGCTACACCTTC CAGGDRAYGYTF
NA TRBJ2-5 few TRBV7-2 TGTGCCAGCAGCTTACTGCGTTACCCAGAGACCCAGTACTTC CASSLLRYPETQYF
NA TRBJ2-5 NA TRBV7-8 TGTGCCAGCAGCTTAAAGAGGGACTCACGGACCCAGTACTTC CASSLKRDSRTQYF